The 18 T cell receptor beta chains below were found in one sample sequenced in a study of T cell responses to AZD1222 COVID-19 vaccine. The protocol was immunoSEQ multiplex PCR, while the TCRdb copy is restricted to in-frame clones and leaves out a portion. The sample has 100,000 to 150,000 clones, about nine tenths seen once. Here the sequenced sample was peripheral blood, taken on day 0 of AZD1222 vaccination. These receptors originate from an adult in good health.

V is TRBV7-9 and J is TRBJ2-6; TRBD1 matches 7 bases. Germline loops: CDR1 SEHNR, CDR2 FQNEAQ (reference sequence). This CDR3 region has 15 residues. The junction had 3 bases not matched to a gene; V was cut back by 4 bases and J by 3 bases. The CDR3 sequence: CASSSGQSGANVLTF. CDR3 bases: TGTGCCAGCAGCTCGGGACAGAGTGGGGCCAACGTCCTGACTTTC.

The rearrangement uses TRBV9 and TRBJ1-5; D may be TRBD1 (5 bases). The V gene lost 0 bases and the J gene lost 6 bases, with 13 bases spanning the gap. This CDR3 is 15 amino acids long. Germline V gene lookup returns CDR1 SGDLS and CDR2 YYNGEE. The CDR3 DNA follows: TGTGCCAGCAGCGTAGGTGGGGGAGGGGCTCAGCCCCAGCATTTT. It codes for CASSVGGGGAQPQHF.

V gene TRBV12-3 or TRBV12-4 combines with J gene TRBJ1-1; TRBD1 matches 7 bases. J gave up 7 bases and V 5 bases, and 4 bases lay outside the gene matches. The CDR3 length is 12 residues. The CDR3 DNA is TGTGCCAGCAGTCCCGGGACAGATGAAGCTTTCTTT. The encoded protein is CASSPGTDEAFF.

This CDR3 reads CASSSGTYSYEQYF. DNA of the CDR3: TGTGCCAGCAGCTCCGGGACGTACTCCTACGAGCAGTACTTC. The rearrangement joins TRBV6-2 or TRBV6-3 to TRBJ2-7; D is tentatively TRBD1 or TRBD2 (5 bases each). In germline, CDR1 is MNHEY, CDR2 SVGEGT. The CDR3 is 14 residues long. V lost 6 bases and J 0 bases, leaving 12 bases between the germline ends.

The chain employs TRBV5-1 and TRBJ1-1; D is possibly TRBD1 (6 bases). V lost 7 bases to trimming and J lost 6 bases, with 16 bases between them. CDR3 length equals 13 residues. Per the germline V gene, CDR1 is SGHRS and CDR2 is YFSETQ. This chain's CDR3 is CASGASGAAEAFF. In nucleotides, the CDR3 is TGCGCCAGCGGTGCGTCGGGGGCCGCTGAAGCTTTCTTT. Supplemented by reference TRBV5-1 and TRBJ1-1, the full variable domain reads KAGVTQTPRYLIKTRGQQVTLSCSPISGHRSVSWYQQTPGQGLQFLFEYFSETQRNKGNFPGRFSGRQFSNSRSEMNVSTLELGDSALYLCASGASGAAEAFFGQGTRLTVV.

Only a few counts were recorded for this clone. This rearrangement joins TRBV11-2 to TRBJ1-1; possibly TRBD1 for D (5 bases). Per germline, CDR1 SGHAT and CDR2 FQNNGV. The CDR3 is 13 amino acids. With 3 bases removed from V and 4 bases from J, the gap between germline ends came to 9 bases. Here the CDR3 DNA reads TGTGCCAGCAGCTTGTGGGGGAGCACTGAAGCTTTCTTT. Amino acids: CASSLWGSTEAFF.

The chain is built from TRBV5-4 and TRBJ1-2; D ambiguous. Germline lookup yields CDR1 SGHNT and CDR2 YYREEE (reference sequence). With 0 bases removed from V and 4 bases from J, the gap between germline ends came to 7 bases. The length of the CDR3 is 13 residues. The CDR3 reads CASSLEATYGYTF. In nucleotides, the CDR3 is TGTGCCAGCAGCTTGGAGGCAACCTATGGCTACACCTTC.

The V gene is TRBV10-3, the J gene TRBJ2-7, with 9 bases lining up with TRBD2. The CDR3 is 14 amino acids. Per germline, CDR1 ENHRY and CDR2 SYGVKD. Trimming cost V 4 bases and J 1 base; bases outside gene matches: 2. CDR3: CAISGLAESYEQYF. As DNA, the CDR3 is TGTGCCATCAGTGGACTAGCGGAGTCCTACGAGCAGTACTTC.

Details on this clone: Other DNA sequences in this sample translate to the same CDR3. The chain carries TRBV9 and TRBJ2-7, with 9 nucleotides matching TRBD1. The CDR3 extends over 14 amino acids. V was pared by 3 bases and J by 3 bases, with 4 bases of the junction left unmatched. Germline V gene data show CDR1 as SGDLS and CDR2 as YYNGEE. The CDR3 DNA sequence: TGTGCCAGCAGCGCGGGACAGGGCGGCTACGAGCAGTACTTC. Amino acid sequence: CASSAGQGGYEQYF.

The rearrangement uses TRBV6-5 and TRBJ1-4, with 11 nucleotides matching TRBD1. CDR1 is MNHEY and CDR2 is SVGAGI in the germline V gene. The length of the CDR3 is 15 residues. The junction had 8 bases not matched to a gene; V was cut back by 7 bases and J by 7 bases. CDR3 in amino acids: CASTPTGTGGEKLFF. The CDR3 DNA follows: TGTGCCAGCACACCGACCGGGACAGGGGGTGAAAAACTGTTTTTT.

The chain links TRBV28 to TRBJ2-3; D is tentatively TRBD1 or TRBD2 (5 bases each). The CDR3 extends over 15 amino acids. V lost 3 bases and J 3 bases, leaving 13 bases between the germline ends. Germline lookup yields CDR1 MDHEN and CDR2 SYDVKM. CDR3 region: CASSFVAGSTDTQYF. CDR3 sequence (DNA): TGTGCCAGCAGTTTCGTGGCAGGGAGTACAGATACGCAGTATTTT.

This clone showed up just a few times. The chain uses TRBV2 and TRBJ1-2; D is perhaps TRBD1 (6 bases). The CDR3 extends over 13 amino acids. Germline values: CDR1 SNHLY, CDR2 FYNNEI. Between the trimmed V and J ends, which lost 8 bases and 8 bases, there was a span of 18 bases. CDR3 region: CASRDTGSWGYTF. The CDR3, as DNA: TGTGCCAGCCGGGACACAGGGAGTTGGGGCTACACCTTC.

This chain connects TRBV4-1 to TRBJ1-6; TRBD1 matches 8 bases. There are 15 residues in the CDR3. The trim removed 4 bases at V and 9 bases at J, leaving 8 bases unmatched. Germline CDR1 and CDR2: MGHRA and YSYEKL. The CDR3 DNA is TGCGCCAGCAGCCGCTCGGACAGGGCGGGTTCACCCCTCCACTTT. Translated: CASSRSDRAGSPLHF.

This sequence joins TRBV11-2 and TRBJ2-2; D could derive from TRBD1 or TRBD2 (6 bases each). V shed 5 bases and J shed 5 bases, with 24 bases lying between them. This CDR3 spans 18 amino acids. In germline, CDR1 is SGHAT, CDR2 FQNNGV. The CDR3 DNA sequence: TGTGCCAGCAGCGCTCCTTTACGGGGGCTGCCGTATACCGGGGAGCTGTTTTTT. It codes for CASSAPLRGLPYTGELFF.

CDR3 loop: CASSSDRANGPQHF. Written as DNA, the CDR3 is TGTGCCAGCAGCTCAGACAGGGCCAATGGGCCCCAGCATTTT. The rearrangement joins TRBV5-4 to TRBJ1-5; 7 bases fit TRBD1. CDR1 and CDR2 from the germline V gene are SGHNT and YYREEE (reference sequence). Trimming at V came to 3 bases and at J to 9 bases, leaving 9 bases not matched to a gene. CDR3 length equals 14 residues.

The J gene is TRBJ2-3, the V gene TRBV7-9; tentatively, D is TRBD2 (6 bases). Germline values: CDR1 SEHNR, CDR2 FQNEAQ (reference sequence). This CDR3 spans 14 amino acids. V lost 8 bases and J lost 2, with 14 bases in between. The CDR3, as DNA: TGTGCCAGCGGAGGGAGGCGCCTCACAGATACGCAGTATTTT. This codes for CASGGRRLTDTQYF.

Here the CDR3 DNA reads TGTGCCAGCAGCCGCTCCGGGACAGGGGAGTTAGCGGGACTCTACGAGCAGTACTTC. Residues: CASSRSGTGELAGLYEQYF. The V gene is TRBV27, the J gene TRBJ2-7, with 10 bases aligning to TRBD1. V shed 6 bases and J 3 bases; nucleotides not matched to a gene: 20. Per the germline V gene, CDR1 is MNHEY and CDR2 is SMNVEV (reference sequence). CDR3 length: 19 residues.

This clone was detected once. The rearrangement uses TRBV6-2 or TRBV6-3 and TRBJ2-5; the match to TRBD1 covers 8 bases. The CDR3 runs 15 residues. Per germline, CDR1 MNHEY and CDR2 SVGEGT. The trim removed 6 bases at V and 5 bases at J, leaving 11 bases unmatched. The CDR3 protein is CASSTWTGPVETQYF. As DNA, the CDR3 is TGTGCCAGCAGCACCTGGACAGGGCCGGTGGAGACCCAGTACTTC.